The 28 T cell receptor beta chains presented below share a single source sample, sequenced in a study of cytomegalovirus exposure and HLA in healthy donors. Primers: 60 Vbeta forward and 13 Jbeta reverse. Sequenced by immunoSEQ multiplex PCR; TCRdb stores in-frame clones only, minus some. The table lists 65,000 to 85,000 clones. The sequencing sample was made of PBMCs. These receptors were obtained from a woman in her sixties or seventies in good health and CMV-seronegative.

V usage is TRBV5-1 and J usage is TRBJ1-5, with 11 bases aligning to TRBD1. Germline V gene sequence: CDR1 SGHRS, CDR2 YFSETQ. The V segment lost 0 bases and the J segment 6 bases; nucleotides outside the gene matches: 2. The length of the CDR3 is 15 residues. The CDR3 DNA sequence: TGCGCCAGCAGCTTGGGTGGGACAGGGGGTCAGCCCCAGCATTTT. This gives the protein CASSLGGTGGQPQHF.

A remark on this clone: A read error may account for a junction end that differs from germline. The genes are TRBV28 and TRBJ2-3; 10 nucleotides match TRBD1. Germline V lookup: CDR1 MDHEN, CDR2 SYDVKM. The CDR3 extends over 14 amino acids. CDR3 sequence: CASSPKQTGGDGDF. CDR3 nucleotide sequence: TGTGCCAGCAGTCCGAAACAGACAGGGGGCGACGGGGATTTT.

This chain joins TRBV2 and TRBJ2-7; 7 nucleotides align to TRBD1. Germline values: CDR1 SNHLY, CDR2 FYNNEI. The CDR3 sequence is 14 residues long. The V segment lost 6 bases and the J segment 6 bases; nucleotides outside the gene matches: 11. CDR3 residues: CASRRDSLSIEQYF. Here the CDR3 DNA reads TGTGCCAGCAGACGGGACAGCCTAAGTATCGAGCAGTACTTC.

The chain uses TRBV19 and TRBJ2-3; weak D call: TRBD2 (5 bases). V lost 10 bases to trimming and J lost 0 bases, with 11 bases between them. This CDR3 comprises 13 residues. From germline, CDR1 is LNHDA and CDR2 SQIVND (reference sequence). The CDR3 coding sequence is TGTGCCACCAAAGCGGATAGCACAGATACGCAGTATTTT. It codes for CATKADSTDTQYF.

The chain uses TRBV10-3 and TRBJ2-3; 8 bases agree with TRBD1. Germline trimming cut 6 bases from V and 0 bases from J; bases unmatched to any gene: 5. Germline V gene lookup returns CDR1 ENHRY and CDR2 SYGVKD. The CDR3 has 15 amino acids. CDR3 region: CAISDRGLSTDTQYF. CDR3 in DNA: TGTGCCATCAGCGACAGGGGTCTAAGCACAGATACGCAGTATTTT.

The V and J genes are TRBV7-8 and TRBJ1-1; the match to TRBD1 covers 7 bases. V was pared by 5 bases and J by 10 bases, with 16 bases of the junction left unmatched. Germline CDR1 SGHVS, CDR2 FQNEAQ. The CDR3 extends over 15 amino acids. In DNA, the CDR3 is TGTGCCAGCAGCGAATTAAAAGGGGGCGCGAGTCGAGCTTTCTTT. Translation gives CASSELKGGASRAFF.

The CDR3 loop is CASSAGGPGTDTQYF. DNA of the CDR3: TGTGCCAGCAGCGCGGGGGGGCCGGGAACAGATACGCAGTATTTT. This rearrangement joins TRBV9 to TRBJ2-3; 8 positions agree with TRBD2. This CDR3 has 15 amino acids. CDR1 SGDLS and CDR2 YYNGEE come from the germline V gene. V shed 3 bases, J shed 3 bases, and the junction held 6 bases outside the gene matches. The full variable domain, rest sourced from reference TRBV9 and TRBJ2-3, is DSGVTQTPKHLITATGQRVTLRCSPRSGDLSVYWYQQSLDQGLQFLIQYYNGEERAKGNILERFSAQQFPDLHSELNLSSLELGDSALYFCASSAGGPGTDTQYFGPGTRLTVL.

The CDR3 DNA is TGTGCCAGCTCACCACTGCCGGCGGGCACAGATACGCAGTATTTT. It codes for CASSPLPAGTDTQYF. This rearrangement joins TRBV18 to TRBJ2-3; no firm D call. This CDR3 contains 15 residues. V was pared by 1 base and J by 1 base, with 9 bases between. Per the germline V gene, CDR1 is KGHSH and CDR2 is LQKENI.

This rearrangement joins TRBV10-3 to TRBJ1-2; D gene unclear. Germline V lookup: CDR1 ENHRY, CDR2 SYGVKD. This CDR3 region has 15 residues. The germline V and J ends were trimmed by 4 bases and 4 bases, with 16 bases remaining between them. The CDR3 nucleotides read TGTGCCATCAGTGGTCTGCAGGATACGCTCTATGGCTACACCTTC. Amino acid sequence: CAISGLQDTLYGYTF.

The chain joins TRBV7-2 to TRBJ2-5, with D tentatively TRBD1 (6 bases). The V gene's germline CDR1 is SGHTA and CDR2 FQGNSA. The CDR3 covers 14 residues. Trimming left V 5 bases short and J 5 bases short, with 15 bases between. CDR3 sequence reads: CASSKPQGWETQYF. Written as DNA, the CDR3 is TGTGCCAGCAGCAAGCCACAGGGCTGGGAGACCCAGTACTTC.

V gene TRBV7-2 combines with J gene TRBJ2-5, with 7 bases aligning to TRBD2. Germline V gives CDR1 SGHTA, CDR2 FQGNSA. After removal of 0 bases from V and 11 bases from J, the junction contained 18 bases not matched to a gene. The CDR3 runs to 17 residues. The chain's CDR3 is CASSLAPGTQRVREQYF. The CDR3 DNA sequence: TGTGCCAGCAGCTTAGCCCCCGGGACCCAGCGGGTGCGGGAGCAGTACTTC.

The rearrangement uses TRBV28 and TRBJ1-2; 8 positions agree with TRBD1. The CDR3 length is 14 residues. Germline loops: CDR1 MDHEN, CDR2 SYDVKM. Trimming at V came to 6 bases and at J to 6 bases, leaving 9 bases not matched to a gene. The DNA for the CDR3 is TGTGCCAGCAGGATCAGGGGGCTCGAGAATGGCTACACCTTC. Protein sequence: CASRIRGLENGYTF.

CDR3 residues: CASSLKGGAEAFF. CDR3 coding DNA: TGTGCCAGCAGCCTCAAAGGGGGCGCAGAAGCTTTCTTT. V is TRBV7-6 and J is TRBJ1-1; 7 bases line up with TRBD1. V shed 5 bases, J shed 8 bases, and the junction held 8 bases outside the gene matches. The CDR3 totals 13 residues. Germline V lookup: CDR1 SGHVS, CDR2 FNYEAQ.

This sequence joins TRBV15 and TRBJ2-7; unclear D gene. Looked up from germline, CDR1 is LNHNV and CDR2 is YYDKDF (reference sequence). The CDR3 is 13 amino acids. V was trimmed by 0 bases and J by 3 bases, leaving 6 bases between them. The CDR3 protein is CATSRDSGYEQYF. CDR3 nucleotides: TGTGCCACCAGCAGAGATTCGGGCTACGAGCAGTACTTC. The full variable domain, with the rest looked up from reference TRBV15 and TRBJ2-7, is DAMVIQNPRYQVTQFGKPVTLSCSQTLNHNVMYWYQQKSSQAPKLLFHYYDKDFNNEADTPDNFQSRRPNTSFCFLDIRSPGLGDTAMYLCATSRDSGYEQYFGPGTRLTVT.

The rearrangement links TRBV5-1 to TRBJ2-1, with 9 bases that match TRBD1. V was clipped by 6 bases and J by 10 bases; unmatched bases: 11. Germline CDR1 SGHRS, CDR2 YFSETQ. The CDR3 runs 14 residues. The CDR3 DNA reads TGCGCCAGCAATGGTGGGACAGGGATCGGAGAGCAGTTCTTC. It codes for CASNGGTGIGEQFF.

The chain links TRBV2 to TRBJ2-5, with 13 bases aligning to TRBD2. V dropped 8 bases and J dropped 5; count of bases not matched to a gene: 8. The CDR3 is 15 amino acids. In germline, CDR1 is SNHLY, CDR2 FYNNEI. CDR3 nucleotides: TGTGCCAGCCTCGGACTAGCGGGAGTTAGTGAGACCCAGTACTTC. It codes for CASLGLAGVSETQYF.

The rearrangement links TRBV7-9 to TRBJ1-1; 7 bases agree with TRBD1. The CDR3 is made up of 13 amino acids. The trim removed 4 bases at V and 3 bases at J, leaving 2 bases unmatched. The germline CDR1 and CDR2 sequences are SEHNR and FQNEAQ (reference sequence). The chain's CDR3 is CASSSGGYTEAFF. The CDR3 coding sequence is TGTGCCAGCAGCTCAGGGGGGTACACTGAAGCTTTCTTT.

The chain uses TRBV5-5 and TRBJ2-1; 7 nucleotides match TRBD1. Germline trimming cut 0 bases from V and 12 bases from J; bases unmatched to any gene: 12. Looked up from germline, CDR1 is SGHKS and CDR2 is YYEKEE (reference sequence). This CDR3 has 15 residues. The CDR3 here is CASSLEGGHQTVQFF. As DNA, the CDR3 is TGTGCCAGCAGCTTGGAAGGGGGCCATCAAACGGTGCAGTTCTTC.

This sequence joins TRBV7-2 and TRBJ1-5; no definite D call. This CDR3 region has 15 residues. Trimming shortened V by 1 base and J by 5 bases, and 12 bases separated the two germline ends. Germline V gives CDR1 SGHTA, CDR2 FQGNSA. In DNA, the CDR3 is TGTGCCAGCAGCTTAGAGATTGGGCCGTATCAGCCCCAGCATTTT. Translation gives CASSLEIGPYQPQHF.

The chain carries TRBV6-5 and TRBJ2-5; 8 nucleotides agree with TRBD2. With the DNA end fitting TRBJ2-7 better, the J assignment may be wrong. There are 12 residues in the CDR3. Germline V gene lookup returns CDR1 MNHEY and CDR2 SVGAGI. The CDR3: CASREGAYEQYF. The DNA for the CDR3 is TGTGCCAGCCGGGAGGGGGCCTACGAGCAGTACTTC.

CDR3 DNA sequence: TGTGCCAGCTCACCACGACAGGGCGGGTACAATGAGCAGTTCTTC. It codes for CASSPRQGGYNEQFF. The V gene is TRBV18, the J gene TRBJ2-1; the match to TRBD1 covers 7 bases. Germline-derived CDR1 and CDR2 are KGHSH and LQKENI. Trimming removed 1 base from V and 4 bases from J; junction bases left unmatched: 4. This CDR3 is 15 amino acids long.

The CDR3 reads CASSQVGQTHEQYF. The CDR3 bases are TGCGCCAGCAGCCAAGTGGGACAGACCCACGAGCAGTACTTC. The chain recombines TRBV4-1 with TRBJ2-7; 7 bases are a match to TRBD1. The V segment lost 1 base and the J segment 5 bases; nucleotides outside the gene matches: 5. Germline V gene data show CDR1 as MGHRA and CDR2 as YSYEKL. The CDR3 is 14 residues long.

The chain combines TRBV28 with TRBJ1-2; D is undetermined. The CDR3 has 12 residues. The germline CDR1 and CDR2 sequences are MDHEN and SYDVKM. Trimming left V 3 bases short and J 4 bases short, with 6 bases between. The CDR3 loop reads CASSLSGYGYTF. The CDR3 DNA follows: TGTGCCAGCAGTTTGTCAGGCTATGGCTACACCTTC.

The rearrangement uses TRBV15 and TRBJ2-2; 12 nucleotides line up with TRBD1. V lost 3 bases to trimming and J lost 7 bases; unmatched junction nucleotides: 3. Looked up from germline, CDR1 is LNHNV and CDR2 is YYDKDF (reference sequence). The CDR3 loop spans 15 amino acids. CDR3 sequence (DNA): TGTGCCACCAGCAGGGGGACAGGGGGCGGCGGGGAGCTGTTTTTT. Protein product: CATSRGTGGGGELFF.

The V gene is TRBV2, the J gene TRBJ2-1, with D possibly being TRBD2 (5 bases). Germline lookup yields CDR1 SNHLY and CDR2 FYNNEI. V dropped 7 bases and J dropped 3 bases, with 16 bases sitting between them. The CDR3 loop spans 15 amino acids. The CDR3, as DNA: TGTGCCAGCAATGACCGAAGGACTGACTACAATGAGCAGTTCTTC. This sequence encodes CASNDRRTDYNEQFF.

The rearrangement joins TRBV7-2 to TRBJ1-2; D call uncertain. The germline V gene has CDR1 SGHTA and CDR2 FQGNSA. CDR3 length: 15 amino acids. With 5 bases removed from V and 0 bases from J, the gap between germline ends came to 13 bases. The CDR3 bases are TGTGCCAGCAGCCTCATGAGGGTAGCTAACTATGGCTACACCTTC. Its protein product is CASSLMRVANYGYTF.

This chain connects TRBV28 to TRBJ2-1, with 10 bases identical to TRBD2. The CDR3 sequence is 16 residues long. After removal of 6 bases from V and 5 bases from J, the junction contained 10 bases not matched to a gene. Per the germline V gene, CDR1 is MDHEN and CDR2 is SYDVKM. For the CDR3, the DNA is TGTGCCAGCAGCATTCCGCTAGCGGGAGTAGACAATGAGCAGTTCTTC. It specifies CASSIPLAGVDNEQFF.

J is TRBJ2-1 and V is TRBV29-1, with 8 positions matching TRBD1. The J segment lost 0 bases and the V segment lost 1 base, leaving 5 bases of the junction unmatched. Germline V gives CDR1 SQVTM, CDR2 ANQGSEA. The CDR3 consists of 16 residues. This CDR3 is CSVEGYDRGSYNEQFF. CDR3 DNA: TGCAGCGTTGAAGGCTACGACAGGGGCTCCTACAATGAGCAGTTCTTC.